The 28 T cell receptor beta chains below were found in one sample sequenced in a study of blood T cell repertoires in COVID-19. The method was immunoSEQ multiplex PCR; TCRdb's version includes in-frame clones alone and lacks a portion of them. The sample has approximately 49,000 clones, 88% seen once. The sample comprised peripheral blood. The source is a man aged 45 to 65 with active COVID-19.

This clone was seen a single time. The chain joins TRBV9 to TRBJ1-4, with D perhaps matching TRBD1 (6 bases). V was pared by 0 bases and J by 7 bases, with 10 bases between. The length of the CDR3 is 14 residues. Germline V gene lookup returns CDR1 SGDLS and CDR2 YYNGEE. CDR3 residues: CASSVDRAGEKLFF. The CDR3 coding sequence is TGTGCCAGCAGCGTAGACAGGGCGGGTGAAAAACTGTTTTTT.

The CDR3 spells CASSSQDSGANVLTF. The CDR3 DNA reads TGTGCCAGCAGCTCCCAGGACTCTGGGGCCAACGTCCTGACTTTC. The J gene is TRBJ2-6, the V gene TRBV5-4; unclear D gene. There are 15 residues in the CDR3. V dropped 3 bases and J dropped 0 bases, with 7 bases sitting between them. CDR1 SGHNT and CDR2 YYREEE come from the germline V gene (reference sequence).

The genes are TRBV9 and TRBJ2-5; the D gene is possibly TRBD2 (6 bases). CDR1 is SGDLS, CDR2 YYNGEE, per germline. The CDR3 is 15 amino acids. Trimming cost V 0 bases and J 2 bases, with 11 bases left between them. The CDR3 region is CASSVAVLAQETQYF. Here the CDR3 DNA reads TGTGCCAGCAGCGTAGCTGTTCTAGCGCAAGAGACCCAGTACTTC.

The chain joins TRBV19 to TRBJ2-1; 9 bases map to TRBD2. The CDR3 contains 15 residues. J gave up 6 bases and V 5 bases, and 8 bases lay outside the gene matches. Germline loops: CDR1 LNHDA, CDR2 SQIVND (reference sequence). The CDR3: CASSVGTSWVNEQFF. The CDR3 bases are TGTGCCAGTAGTGTCGGGACTAGCTGGGTCAATGAGCAGTTCTTC.

V gene TRBV7-3 combines with J gene TRBJ1-2; tentative D call: TRBD1 (5 bases). Trimming removed 1 base from V and 6 bases from J, with 15 bases in between. From germline, CDR1 is SGHTA and CDR2 FQGTGA. The CDR3 is 15 amino acids. As DNA, the CDR3 is TGTGCCAGCAGCTTAAGCCCGGCAGGGAGGGATGGCTACACCTTC. It codes for CASSLSPAGRDGYTF.

The chain carries TRBV4-3 and TRBJ2-7, with 10 bases identical to TRBD1. The length of the CDR3 is 17 residues. Germline V lookup: CDR1 LGHNA, CDR2 YSLEER. Germline trimming cut 1 base from V and 0 bases from J; bases unmatched to any gene: 6. CDR3 DNA sequence: TGCGCCAGCAGCCAAGCCGCCGGGACAGGGGACTCCTACGAGCAGTACTTC. Translated: CASSQAAGTGDSYEQYF.

This rearrangement joins TRBV3-1 (or the pseudogene TRBV3-2) to TRBJ1-1; 7 bases align to TRBD1. Germline V gene data show CDR1 as LGHDT and CDR2 as YNNKEL (reference sequence). This CDR3 is 14 amino acids long. Trimming took 7 bases from V and 2 from J; bases not matched to a gene: 7. CDR3: CASKTQGSNTEAFF. The CDR3 coding sequence is TGTGCCAGCAAAACACAGGGGAGTAACACTGAAGCTTTCTTT.

The V and J genes are TRBV6-5 and TRBJ2-2; no definite D call. The V gene lost 0 bases and the J gene lost 4 bases, with 9 bases spanning the gap. CDR1 is MNHEY and CDR2 is SVGAGI in the germline V gene. The CDR3 has 15 residues. The CDR3 nucleotides read TGTGCCAGCAGTTACTCGGAAGGAGTCACCGGGGAGCTGTTTTTT. Protein: CASSYSEGVTGELFF.

J is TRBJ2-7 and V is TRBV29-1; the D gene is possibly TRBD1 (6 bases). The V and J ends lost 4 bases and 2 bases respectively, with 15 bases between them. This CDR3 is 14 amino acids long. Germline CDR1 and CDR2: SQVTM and ANQGSEA. The CDR3 loop reads CSVVRGMGTYEQYV. CDR3 nucleotides: TGCAGCGTTGTCAGGGGAATGGGAACCTACGAGCAGTACGTC.

This sequence joins TRBV7-6 and TRBJ1-3; TRBD1 might be the D (5 bases). V was trimmed by 5 bases and J by 3 bases, leaving 14 bases between them. The CDR3 is 15 residues long. Germline CDR1 SGHVS, CDR2 FNYEAQ. CDR3 amino acids: CASSPDSTGGNTIYF. In DNA form, the CDR3 reads TGTGCCAGCAGCCCCGACAGTACCGGTGGAAACACCATATATTTT.

The chain joins TRBV10-1 to TRBJ2-1; 12 bases align to TRBD2. This CDR3 has 16 residues. Per germline, CDR1 WNHNN and CDR2 SYGVQD (reference sequence). Unmatched junction bases numbered 8, after V lost 6 bases and J lost 5 bases. CDR3 amino acids: CASSLGLAGSNNEQFF. In DNA, the CDR3 is TGCGCCAGCAGCCTAGGACTAGCGGGATCCAACAATGAGCAGTTCTTC.

The gene calls are TRBV6-4 and TRBJ1-2; 7 bases match TRBD1. V shed 5 bases, J shed 5 bases, and the junction held 5 bases outside the gene matches. CDR1 is MRHNA, CDR2 SNTAGT, per germline. The CDR3 length is 13 residues. The CDR3 sequence: CASSPTGFYGYTF. For the CDR3, the DNA is TGTGCCAGCAGTCCGACAGGGTTTTATGGCTACACCTTC.

This sequence joins TRBV15 and TRBJ2-1, with D maybe TRBD2 (6 bases). V was pared by 5 bases and J by 10 bases, with 12 bases between. Germline V gene lookup returns CDR1 LNHNV and CDR2 YYDKDF (reference sequence). The length of the CDR3 is 12 residues. DNA of the CDR3: TGTGCCACCAGCCCCCTAGGGAGGGAGCAGTTCTTC. Its translation is CATSPLGREQFF.

The chain carries TRBV19 and TRBJ1-1; no definite D call. CDR1 and CDR2 from the germline V gene are LNHDA and SQIVND (reference sequence). This CDR3 is built from 11 residues. The V end lost 7 bases, the J end lost 11 bases, and 14 bases lay between the germline ends. CDR3 protein: CASKLLGWAFF. The CDR3 DNA follows: TGTGCCAGTAAGCTGCTCGGTTGGGCTTTCTTT. Full variable domain (missing parts from reference TRBV19 and TRBJ1-1): DGGITQSPKYLFRKEGQNVTLSCEQNLNHDAMYWYRQDPGQGLRLIYYSQIVNDFQKGDIAEGYSVSREKKESFPLTVTSAQKNPTAFYLCASKLLGWAFFGQGTRLTVV.

V gene TRBV29-1 combines with J gene TRBJ2-3; D is unclear. The germline CDR1 and CDR2 sequences are SQVTM and ANQGSEA. This CDR3 is 12 amino acids long. V lost 4 bases, J lost 1 base, and 6 bases lay in between. The CDR3 nucleotides read TGCAGCGTTGCACCAGGCACAGATACGCAGTATTTT. It is translated as CSVAPGTDTQYF.

The V and J genes are TRBV29-1 and TRBJ2-1; no clear D. V dropped 2 bases and J dropped 9 bases, with 14 bases sitting between them. The CDR3 runs to 13 residues. Germline CDR1 reads SQVTM; CDR2 reads ANQGSEA. Written as DNA, the CDR3 is TGCAGCGTTGAATATTCCCTTAATCGTGAGCAGTTCTTC. Its translation: CSVEYSLNREQFF.

The V and J genes are TRBV6-2 or TRBV6-3 and TRBJ2-3, with 10 bases lining up with TRBD2. This CDR3 comprises 20 residues. The V segment lost 2 bases and the J segment 2 bases; nucleotides outside the gene matches: 16. Germline lookup yields CDR1 MNHEY and CDR2 SVGEGT. CDR3 amino acids: CASSYGAGGLANPYTDTQYF. CDR3 bases: TGTGCCAGCAGTTACGGGGCGGGGGGACTAGCGAACCCTTACACAGATACGCAGTATTTT.

The gene calls are TRBV7-6 and TRBJ2-5; D perhaps matches TRBD2 (6 bases). From germline, CDR1 is SGHVS and CDR2 FNYEAQ. Trimming cost V 6 bases and J 9 bases, with 11 bases left between them. This CDR3 contains 11 residues. The DNA for the CDR3 is TGTGCCAGCAGAAAGGGAGGTGCCCAGTACTTC. Its translation is CASRKGGAQYF.

The chain links TRBV6-6 to TRBJ2-2, with 7 nucleotides matching TRBD1. V lost 5 bases, J lost 2 bases, and 17 bases stayed unmatched. The CDR3 spans 19 residues. CDR1 and CDR2 from the germline V gene are MNHNY and SVGAGI (reference sequence). CDR3 amino acids: CASSHTSLSRGRNTGELFF. DNA for the CDR3: TGTGCCAGCAGTCACACCTCCCTTTCGAGGGGGCGCAACACCGGGGAGCTGTTTTTT.

The rearrangement uses TRBV7-2 and TRBJ2-7; D not resolved. V lost 3 bases and J 1 base, leaving 10 bases between the germline ends. The germline V gene has CDR1 SGHTA and CDR2 FQGNSA. The CDR3 runs to 14 residues. CDR3 in amino acids: CASSLHFGSYEQYV. CDR3 DNA sequence: TGTGCCAGCAGCTTGCATTTCGGGTCCTACGAGCAGTACGTC.

The chain recombines TRBV6-1 with TRBJ1-2, with TRBD1 matching over 8 bases. Germline V CDR1 and CDR2: MNHNS, SASEGT. V lost 3 bases, J lost 3 bases, and 6 bases stayed unmatched. This CDR3 region has 15 residues. CDR3 DNA sequence: TGTGCCAGCAGTGACCCGGGACAGGCTTACTATGGCTACACCTTC. Encoded protein: CASSDPGQAYYGYTF.

CDR3 sequence reads: CASSSSGSTLYEQYF. The DNA of the CDR3 is TGTGCCAGCAGTTCCTCGGGGTCCACCCTCTACGAGCAGTACTTC. The rearrangement joins TRBV27 to TRBJ2-7; maybe TRBD2 (5 bases). V lost 4 bases and J 3 bases, leaving 16 bases between the germline ends. The CDR3 loop spans 15 amino acids. Per the germline V gene, CDR1 is MNHEY and CDR2 is SMNVEV (reference sequence).

The rearrangement joins TRBV7-3 to TRBJ2-1, with no clear D. The germline V gene has CDR1 SGHTA and CDR2 FQGTGA. The CDR3 consists of 13 residues. Trimming stripped 5 bases from V and 10 bases from J, with 15 bases between. The CDR3 spells CASSRNQVEEQFF. The CDR3 DNA follows: TGTGCCAGCAGCCGAAATCAGGTGGAAGAGCAGTTCTTC.

The chain recombines TRBV19 with TRBJ2-6, with TRBD1 as a possible D gene (6 bases). Germline V CDR1 and CDR2: LNHDA, SQIVND (reference sequence). V shed 4 bases and J shed 0 bases, with 13 bases lying between them. The length of the CDR3 is 17 residues. For the CDR3, the DNA is TGTGCCAGTAGTAACGAACAGGGTCGCTCTGGGGCCAACGTCCTGACTTTC. Translation: CASSNEQGRSGANVLTF.

The chain has TRBV24-1 and TRBJ2-5; 8 bases are a match to TRBD1. There are 16 residues in the CDR3. The germline gives CDR1 KGHDR, CDR2 SFDVKD. V trimming: 4 bases; J trimming: 1 base; junction bases outside the gene matches: 7. This CDR3 is CATSDPRDRIQETQYF. In nucleotides, the CDR3 is TGTGCCACCAGTGACCCCCGGGACAGGATCCAAGAGACCCAGTACTTC.

The rearrangement joins TRBV11-1 to TRBJ1-6, with TRBD1 as a possible D gene (5 bases). This CDR3 region has 14 residues. The V and J ends lost 3 bases and 10 bases respectively, with 13 bases between them. CDR1 is SGHAT, CDR2 FQDESV, per germline (reference sequence). The CDR3 loop is CASSFRGVGSPLHF. The DNA of the CDR3 is TGTGCCAGCAGCTTCCGGGGGGTCGGATCACCCCTCCACTTT.

The chain recombines TRBV15 with TRBJ2-5, with TRBD1 as a possible D gene (5 bases). The CDR3 length is 17 residues. Germline V gives CDR1 LNHNV, CDR2 YYDKDF (reference sequence). The V gene lost 1 base and the J gene lost 0 bases, with 15 bases spanning the gap. CDR3 coding DNA: TGTGCCACCAGCAGAGTCCCGCGTTCAGGGTACCAAGAGACCCAGTACTTC. This codes for CATSRVPRSGYQETQYF.

The CDR3 protein is CASSLRLQGYTF. CDR3 DNA: TGTGCCAGCAGTCTGCGACTACAGGGCTACACCTTC. This rearrangement joins TRBV6-2 or TRBV6-3 to TRBJ1-2; D is uncertain. There are 12 residues in the CDR3. With 5 bases removed from V and 8 bases from J, the gap between germline ends came to 12 bases. CDR1 and CDR2 from the germline V gene are MNHEY and SVGEGT.